The sequence of this T cell receptor (beta chain) was determined in a study of shared clonotypes between healthy human individuals. Study context: The cohort had two women and a few men, ages 18 to 49. The study, taken as a whole, reports: Generation of non-shared clonotypes was less probable than generation of clonotypes shared by all four donors. Sequencing depth was a factor that was expected to affect clonotype sharing among donors. Sample collection involved blood only; tissue repertoires are likely different.

Assay used: immunoSEQ multiplex PCR; TCRdb lists only in-frame clones, some missing. The data hold millions of clones, with approximately 93% observed a single time. About this clone: Its antigen remains unknown.

Input material: naive CD4+ T cells from PBMCs. Subset meaning: CD45RA+ positively selected. The sequence derives from a man aged 18 to 30 in good health. Some clones in this sample may be carry-over from other donors' samples.

CDR3 nucleotides: TGTGCCAGCAGCTTAAGCCGTGGGGCACGGAGTAGCGCAGATACGCAGTATTTT. Residues: CASSLSRGARSSADTQYF. The chain is built from TRBV11-2 and TRBJ2-3; D is possibly TRBD1 or TRBD2 (5 bases each). The germline V gene has CDR1 SGHAT and CDR2 FQNNGV. V was trimmed by 2 bases and J by 4 bases, leaving 22 bases between them. This CDR3 has 18 residues. The full variable domain, its missing parts supplied by reference TRBV11-2 and TRBJ2-3, is EAGVAQSPRYKIIEKRQSVAFWCNPISGHATLYWYQQILGQGPKLLIQFQNNGVVDDSQLPKDRFSAERLKGVDSTLKIQPAKLEDSAVYLCASSLSRGARSSADTQYFGPGTRLTVL.